The 30 T cell receptor beta chains presented below share a single source sample, sequenced in a study of early T cells in non-severe SARS-CoV-2 infection (dated by TCRdb to the early 2020s). Libraries were made using 5' RACE. The sequencer was a NextSeq 500. Through fastp at Q25 and MiXCR, TCRdb rebuilt clones from the public reads, retaining in-frame beta chains. Identical CDR3 proteins give one entry, which carries the most common genes and DNA. The sample table records 63,000 or so distinct CDR3 sequences; 10% to 15% of these occur just once. Around 5.8% of the sample is in the top ten clones. Source material: whole blood. The receptors derive from an adult who was a healthcare worker with PCR-confirmed SARS-CoV-2 infection or an uninfected control (not recorded which).

The chain combines TRBV9 with TRBJ2-7; 11 bases line up with TRBD1. Trimming took 4 bases from V and 6 from J; bases not matched to a gene: 12. CDR1 SGDLS and CDR2 YYNGEE come from the germline V gene. The CDR3 is made up of 16 amino acids. The CDR3 DNA sequence: TGTGCCAGCAGCCCCGACCCGGGACAGGGGGGGGTCGAGCAGTACTTC. This sequence encodes CASSPDPGQGGVEQYF.

This clonotype was counted ten times or more. CDR3 in DNA: TGTGCCAGCAGTTCATCAGGGGCAACTAATGAAAAACTGTTTTTT. It codes for CASSSSGATNEKLFF. The chain links TRBV27 to TRBJ1-4; maybe TRBD1 (6 bases). The germline V and J ends were trimmed by 4 bases and 0 bases, with 9 bases remaining between them. This CDR3 contains 15 residues. The germline V gene has CDR1 MNHEY and CDR2 SMNVEV (reference sequence).

The rearrangement links TRBV29-1 to TRBJ2-3; D not certain. CDR1 SQVTM and CDR2 ANQGSEA come from the germline V gene. Trimming stripped 8 bases from V and 6 bases from J, with 12 bases between. The CDR3 is 11 residues long. The CDR3 here is CSSYSPDTQYF. Here the CDR3 DNA reads TGCAGCTCCTATTCTCCTGATACGCAGTATTTT.

This clonotype was observed many times. The chain employs TRBV21-1 and TRBJ2-7; the D call in the table, TRBD1, was not verified against the DNA. TRBV21-1 is a known pseudogene. There are 14 residues in the CDR3. In nucleotides, the CDR3 is TGTGCCAGCAGCTCCCGGGACAGGGGAGGGGAGCAGTACTTC. Protein sequence: CASSSRDRGGEQYF.

The chain couples TRBV2 to TRBJ2-7; D gene uncertain. V was pared by 5 bases and J by 3 bases, with 8 bases between. The germline CDR1 and CDR2 sequences are SNHLY and FYNNEI. The CDR3 covers 12 residues. Here the CDR3 DNA reads TGTGCCAGCAGTCTACAGCTCTACGAGCAGTACTTC. It encodes CASSLQLYEQYF.

This clonotype was picked up many times. The genes are TRBV29-1 and TRBJ1-1; a weak D match, TRBD1 (5 bases). The CDR3 is 13 amino acids. Germline V CDR1 and CDR2: SQVTM, ANQGSEA. Trimming took 7 bases from V and 4 from J, leaving 16 bases between them. The CDR3 bases are TGCAGCGCAGCAGGGTCTATGAGCACTGAAGCTTTCTTT. Translated, it gives CSAAGSMSTEAFF. The variable domain in full, completed from reference TRBV29-1 and TRBJ1-1, reads SAVISQKPSRDICQRGTSLTIQCQVDSQVTMMFWYRQQPGQSLTLIATANQGSEATYESGFVIDKFPISRPNLTFSTLTVSNMSPEDSSIYLCSAAGSMSTEAFFGQGTRLTVV.

The chain carries TRBV18 and TRBJ2-3; 7 bases are a match to TRBD1. CDR1 and CDR2 from the germline V gene are KGHSH and LQKENI. V trimming: 0 bases; J trimming: 0 bases; junction bases outside the gene matches: 3. The CDR3 is 16 residues long. CDR3 protein: CASSPPGTESTDTQYF. CDR3 in DNA: TGTGCCAGCTCACCACCGGGGACAGAAAGCACAGATACGCAGTATTTT.

This clonotype was seen more than once but under ten times. The chain joins TRBV5-1 to TRBJ2-7, with D hard to call. Germline V gene data show CDR1 as SGHRS and CDR2 as YFSETQ. V was clipped by 1 base and J by 4 bases, with 12 bases between them. The CDR3 has 14 residues. DNA for the CDR3: TGCGCCAGCAGCTTGAATCACGTCGGGTACGAGCAGTACTTC. Encoded protein: CASSLNHVGYEQYF.

This clonotype came up a few times. The rearrangement links TRBV24-1 to TRBJ1-2; no reliable D call. This CDR3 is 14 amino acids long. Between the trimmed V and J ends, which lost 4 bases and 8 bases, there was a span of 16 bases. The germline CDR1 and CDR2 sequences are KGHDR and SFDVKD. As DNA, the CDR3 is TGTGCCACCAGTGACCCCTGGAGTACGCGCGGCTACACCTTC. Translation: CATSDPWSTRGYTF.

The gene calls are TRBV2 and TRBJ2-1; D is ambiguous. Germline V gives CDR1 SNHLY, CDR2 FYNNEI. The CDR3 has 12 amino acids. Between the trimmed V and J ends, which lost 6 bases and 3 bases, there was a span of 6 bases. Here the CDR3 DNA reads TGTGCCAGCAGCCCGTACTACAATGAGCAGTTCTTC. Its translation: CASSPYYNEQFF.

This clonotype was found many times. The chain is built from TRBV5-4 and TRBJ2-1; TRBD2 agrees at 10 bases. Germline V lookup: CDR1 SGHNT, CDR2 YYREEE (reference sequence). This CDR3 has 15 residues. Trimming removed 0 bases from V and 5 bases from J; junction bases left unmatched: 2. The DNA of the CDR3 is TGTGCCAGCAGCTTGGCTAGCGGGGGTGACAATGAGCAGTTCTTC. Amino acid sequence: CASSLASGGDNEQFF.

As for this clonotype: The junction departs from the called germline gene at one end, perhaps through a read error. The J gene is TRBJ2-7, the V gene TRBV7-2; 7 bases line up with TRBD2. CDR3 size: 14 residues. From germline, CDR1 is SGHTA and CDR2 FQGNSA. In DNA, the CDR3 is TGTGCCAGCAGCCTAGCGGCTGCGGGCTACGAGCAGTACTTC. Translating it yields CASSLAAAGYEQYF.

This clonotype was seen many times. The gene calls are TRBV11-2 and TRBJ2-2; 10 nucleotides line up with TRBD2. Germline CDR1 reads SGHAT; CDR2 reads FQNNGV. V lost 0 bases and J lost 0; bases outside the gene matches: 1. The CDR3 extends over 17 amino acids. In nucleotides, the CDR3 is TGTGCCAGCAGCTTAGATAGCGGGAGGACGAACACCGGGGAGCTGTTTTTT. It yields the protein CASSLDSGRTNTGELFF.

In this sample, this clonotype turned up a few times. This chain connects TRBV4-3 to TRBJ2-3, with 8 bases identical to TRBD2. The V gene end was trimmed by 0 bases and the J gene end by 0 bases; junction bases not matched to a gene: 2. The CDR3 runs 16 residues. Looked up from germline, CDR1 is LGHNA and CDR2 is YSLEER. The CDR3 DNA follows: TGCGCCAGCAGCCAAGACCTAGCGGGCAGCACAGATACGCAGTATTTT. This translates into CASSQDLAGSTDTQYF.

The chain employs TRBV16 and TRBJ1-1; D unclear. Trimming took 1 base from V and 1 from J, leaving 7 bases between them. Germline V lookup: CDR1 KGHSY, CDR2 FQNENV. This CDR3 comprises 14 residues. The CDR3 bases are TGTGCCAGCAGCCAATTTTACCAGAACACTGAAGCTTTCTTT. It yields the protein CASSQFYQNTEAFF.

This clonotype was seen a few times. Written as DNA, the CDR3 is TGCAGTGCTAGAGGGTTTTCGAGCGGGGGGCTCTCCTACAATGAGCAGTTCTTC. This translates into CSARGFSSGGLSYNEQFF. The chain joins TRBV20-1 to TRBJ2-1; 9 bases are a match to TRBD2. Germline V gene sequence: CDR1 DFQATT, CDR2 SNEGSKA (reference sequence). The CDR3 is 18 residues long. Trimming took 1 base from V and 0 from J; bases not matched to a gene: 10.

This sequence joins TRBV12-3 or TRBV12-4 and TRBJ1-5; TRBD1 agrees at 10 bases. The CDR3 runs to 15 residues. V lost 6 bases and J lost 6; bases outside the gene matches: 8. For the CDR3, the DNA is TGTGCCAGCAGCCACCGGGACAGGGGAAGTCAGCCCCAGCATTTT. Protein product: CASSHRDRGSQPQHF.

This clonotype showed up many times. The CDR3 region is CSAGPTSVSYNEQFF. CDR3 sequence (DNA): TGCAGTGCTGGGCCTACTAGCGTTTCCTACAATGAGCAGTTCTTC. The rearrangement links TRBV20-1 to TRBJ2-1; 7 bases map to TRBD2. The V and J ends lost 5 bases and 1 base, in that order; junction bases with no gene match: 8. The length of the CDR3 is 15 residues. CDR1 and CDR2 from the germline V gene are DFQATT and SNEGSKA (reference sequence).

This clonotype has just a few counts. V gene TRBV18 combines with J gene TRBJ2-3; TRBD1 matches at 9 bases. The V gene end was trimmed by 8 bases and the J gene end by 7 bases; junction bases not matched to a gene: 7. Per germline, CDR1 KGHSH and CDR2 LQKENI. The CDR3 runs to 13 residues. The CDR3 reads CASKGQGENTQYF. CDR3 bases: TGTGCCAGCAAGGGACAGGGCGAGAATACGCAGTATTTT.

This clonotype was picked up a small number of times. The chain uses TRBV2 and TRBJ2-7; unclear D gene. Trimming took 6 bases from V and 2 from J, leaving 8 bases between them. The CDR3 runs 12 residues. Germline CDR1 is SNHLY and CDR2 is FYNNEI. CDR3 in amino acids: CASRAQPYEQYF. The CDR3, as DNA: TGTGCCAGCAGGGCACAGCCCTACGAGCAGTACTTC.

This chain links TRBV20-1 with TRBJ1-2; TRBD1 matches at 10 bases. The CDR3 spans 13 residues. Germline V lookup: CDR1 DFQATT, CDR2 SNEGSKA (reference sequence). V shed 6 bases and J 4 bases; nucleotides not matched to a gene: 5. For the CDR3, the DNA is TGCAGTGCAACGGACAGGGGGATCTATGGCTACACCTTC. Its translation: CSATDRGIYGYTF.

This clonotype was observed a handful of times. The chain employs TRBV5-5 and TRBJ1-6, with 8 bases that match TRBD1. The germline V gene has CDR1 SGHKS and CDR2 YYEKEE (reference sequence). The CDR3 is made up of 20 amino acids. V lost 1 base to trimming and J lost 0 bases; unmatched junction nucleotides: 12. The chain's CDR3 is CASSLIPTRTGGSYNSPLHF. The DNA of the CDR3 is TGTGCCAGCAGCTTGATCCCGACGCGAACAGGGGGCTCCTATAATTCACCCCTCCACTTT.

The sample holds many counts of this clonotype. The gene calls are TRBV3-1 and TRBJ2-3; D unresolved. There are 13 residues in the CDR3. V lost 0 bases to trimming and J lost 5 bases, with 6 bases between them. Germline loops: CDR1 LGHDT, CDR2 YNNKEL (reference sequence). The CDR3 sequence is CASSQDGIDTQYF. DNA of the CDR3: TGTGCCAGCAGCCAAGATGGTATAGATACGCAGTATTTT.

This clonotype was detected ten times or more. CDR3 nucleotides: TGTGCCAGCAGCCGCCCCGGGAATACGCAGTATTTT. This sequence encodes CASSRPGNTQYF. The chain couples TRBV6-2 or TRBV6-3 to TRBJ2-3, with D perhaps TRBD2 (5 bases). V lost 6 bases and J 7 bases, leaving 11 bases between the germline ends. This CDR3 is built from 12 residues. Germline lookup yields CDR1 MNHEY and CDR2 SVGEGT.

The chain joins TRBV6-5 to TRBJ2-7; 11 positions match TRBD2. Germline lookup yields CDR1 MNHEY and CDR2 SVGAGI. This CDR3 region has 15 residues. J gave up 2 bases and V 4 bases, and 4 bases lay outside the gene matches. As DNA, the CDR3 is TGTGCCAGCAGTTCGTATAGCGGGGGGGCCTACGAGCAGTACTTC. Its translation: CASSSYSGGAYEQYF.

The V call is TRBV11-2, the J call TRBJ2-2, with 11 bases identical to TRBD1. Germline CDR1 reads SGHAT; CDR2 reads FQNNGV. Trimming removed 6 bases from V and 5 bases from J; junction bases left unmatched: 8. The CDR3 runs to 16 residues. The CDR3 DNA sequence: TGTGCCAGCAGTCGACGGACAGGGGGCAGTACCGGGGAGCTGTTTTTT. This encodes CASSRRTGGSTGELFF. The complete variable domain, with remaining parts taken from reference TRBV11-2 and TRBJ2-2, reads EAGVAQSPRYKIIEKRQSVAFWCNPISGHATLYWYQQILGQGPKLLIQFQNNGVVDDSQLPKDRFSAERLKGVDSTLKIQPAKLEDSAVYLCASSRRTGGSTGELFFGEGSRLTVL.

The chain has TRBV28 and TRBJ2-7; 7 bases align to TRBD2. The V gene end was trimmed by 4 bases and the J gene end by 3 bases; junction bases not matched to a gene: 6. CDR3 length: 14 residues. Germline loops: CDR1 MDHEN, CDR2 SYDVKM. The CDR3 here is CASSWGGSRYEQYF. The DNA of the CDR3 is TGTGCCAGCAGTTGGGGCGGGAGCCGCTACGAGCAGTACTTC. Drawing the rest from reference TRBV28 and TRBJ2-7, the complete variable domain is DVKVTQSSRYLVKRTGEKVFLECVQDMDHENMFWYRQDPGLGLRLIYFSYDVKMKEKGDIPEGYSVSREKKERFSLILESASTNQTSMYLCASSWGGSRYEQYFGPGTRLTVT.

The J gene is TRBJ1-3, the V gene TRBV5-1; tentative D call: TRBD1 (6 bases). This CDR3 comprises 16 residues. Per the germline V gene, CDR1 is SGHRS and CDR2 is YFSETQ. Trimming left V 4 bases short and J 3 bases short, with 17 bases between. CDR3 residues: CASSPMPGALGNTIYF. The CDR3 DNA reads as TGCGCCAGCAGCCCCATGCCAGGGGCTCTTGGAAACACCATATATTTT. The whole variable domain, filled in from reference TRBV5-1 and TRBJ1-3, reads KAGVTQTPRYLIKTRGQQVTLSCSPISGHRSVSWYQQTPGQGLQFLFEYFSETQRNKGNFPGRFSGRQFSNSRSEMNVSTLELGDSALYLCASSPMPGALGNTIYFGEGSWLTVV.

CDR3 nucleotide sequence: TGCGGCTTTAGCGGTGGCTGGTCCTACGAGCAGTACTTC. It encodes CGFSGGWSYEQYF. The chain combines TRBV29-1 with TRBJ2-7; tentatively, D is TRBD2 (6 bases). The CDR3 spans 13 residues. Germline CDR1 SQVTM, CDR2 ANQGSEA.

This clonotype was recorded a few times. The chain links TRBV4-1 to TRBJ2-1; TRBD1 or TRBD2 may be the D gene (5 bases each). This CDR3 spans 15 amino acids. Trimming pared 2 bases from V and 0 bases from J, leaving 8 bases between. Germline CDR1 is MGHRA and CDR2 is YSYEKL. The CDR3 DNA is TGCGCCAGCAGCCAAATGGGGGTCTCCTACAATGAGCAGTTCTTC. Protein product: CASSQMGVSYNEQFF.